The 8 T cell receptor beta chains below come from one sample, sequenced in a study of cytomegalovirus exposure and HLA in healthy donors. Primers: 60 Vbeta forward and 13 Jbeta reverse. Sequencing used immunoSEQ multiplex PCR; TCRdb keeps in-frame clones, though not all of them. The table lists 130,000 to 150,000 clones, around four fifths of them singletons. Sequencing was carried out using PBMCs. The receptors were gathered from a male donor in good health and CMV-seropositive.

The chain employs TRBV18 and TRBJ2-2; D not certain. Trimming removed 2 bases from V and 4 bases from J, with 17 bases in between. Germline CDR1 KGHSH, CDR2 LQKENI. The CDR3 covers 17 residues. Here the CDR3 reads CASSPFSSFTGTGELFF. The CDR3 nucleotides read TGTGCCAGCTCACCATTCTCCTCTTTTACGGGCACCGGGGAGCTGTTTTTT.

This clone was counted a single time. The chain is built from TRBV28 and TRBJ2-7; 12 bases are shared with TRBD2. After removal of 6 bases from V and 4 bases from J, the junction contained 7 bases not matched to a gene. CDR1 and CDR2 from the germline V gene are MDHEN and SYDVKM. This CDR3 spans 15 amino acids. The CDR3 here is CASRLSSGRVYEQYF. The CDR3 DNA reads as TGTGCCAGCAGGCTATCTAGCGGGAGGGTTTACGAGCAGTACTTC.

This clone was observed a handful of times. This chain connects TRBV10-3 to TRBJ2-6; TRBD1 matches at 7 bases. The ends lost 3 bases at V and 2 bases at J; junction bases unmatched: 10. The CDR3 runs 18 residues. From germline, CDR1 is ENHRY and CDR2 SYGVKD. CDR3 sequence: CAISDPGYRGAGANVLTF. The CDR3 nucleotides read TGTGCCATCAGTGACCCAGGCTACAGGGGAGCTGGGGCCAACGTCCTGACTTTC.

The chain is built from TRBV30 and TRBJ1-1, with 9 positions matching TRBD1. Germline CDR1 is GTSNPN and CDR2 is SVGIG (reference sequence). With 4 bases clipped from V and 0 bases from J, the junction kept 9 bases outside the gene matches. The length of the CDR3 is 16 residues. The CDR3 loop reads CAWIKTTGGLNTEAFF. The DNA of the CDR3 is TGTGCCTGGATCAAAACCACAGGGGGCCTGAACACTGAAGCTTTCTTT.

The chain is built from TRBV5-1 and TRBJ2-3; TRBD2 aligns across 9 bases. The CDR3 runs 15 residues. With V trimmed by 4 bases and J by 5 bases, 8 bases remained unmatched. Germline V gene lookup returns CDR1 SGHRS and CDR2 YFSETQ. The CDR3 coding sequence is TGCGCCAGCAGCGACGCCCCTAGCGGGGTAGATACGCAGTATTTT. It translates to CASSDAPSGVDTQYF.

This chain connects TRBV7-2 to TRBJ1-5, with D hard to call. Germline loops: CDR1 SGHTA, CDR2 FQGNSA. The germline V and J ends were trimmed by 1 base and 0 bases, with 10 bases remaining between them. The CDR3 loop spans 16 amino acids. DNA of the CDR3: TGTGCCAGCAGCTTAGAGGCAGGCCTTAGCAATCAGCCCCAGCATTTT. It is translated as CASSLEAGLSNQPQHF.

Notes on this clone: A junction boundary mismatches the germline segment, possibly from a read error. The rearrangement links TRBV30 to TRBJ1-6, with a weak D call TRBD1 (6 bases). CDR1 is GTSNPN, CDR2 SVGIG, per germline (reference sequence). CDR3 length: 15 amino acids. The CDR3 DNA sequence: TGCCCCCATCCCGGGACACTCTTAAATAATTCACCCCTCCACTTT. It encodes CPHPGTLLNNSPLHF.

This rearrangement joins TRBV30 to TRBJ2-1; 9 bases fit TRBD2. V lost 4 bases to trimming and J lost 7 bases; unmatched junction nucleotides: 8. The CDR3 spans 14 residues. The germline CDR1 and CDR2 sequences are GTSNPN and SVGIG (reference sequence). The CDR3 protein is CAWIRAGGVNEQFF. CDR3 DNA: TGTGCCTGGATAAGGGCGGGAGGGGTTAATGAGCAGTTCTTC.